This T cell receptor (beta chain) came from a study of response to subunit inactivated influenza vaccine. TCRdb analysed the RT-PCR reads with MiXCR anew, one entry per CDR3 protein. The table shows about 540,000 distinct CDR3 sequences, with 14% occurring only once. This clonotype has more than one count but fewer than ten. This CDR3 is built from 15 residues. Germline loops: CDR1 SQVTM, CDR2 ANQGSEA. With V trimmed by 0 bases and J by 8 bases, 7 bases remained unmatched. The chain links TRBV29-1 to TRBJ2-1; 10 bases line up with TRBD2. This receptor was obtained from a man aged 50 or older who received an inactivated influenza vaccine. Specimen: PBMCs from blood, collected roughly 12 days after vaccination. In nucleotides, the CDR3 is TGCAGCGTTGAAGATCCCAGCGGGAGGGTGGATGAGCAGTTCTTC. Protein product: CSVEDPSGRVDEQFF.